What follows is one T cell receptor beta chain and its context. TCRdb re-called the PCR reads via MiXCR. The profile covers tens of thousands of clones, with more than 25% appearing a single time and 5.4% taken by the ten largest. Each patient came to thyroid surgery without any prior treatment (of any kind). The CDR3 has 15 amino acids. V lost 6 bases, J lost 10 bases, and 20 bases lay in between. Germline V gene lookup returns CDR1 SGDLS and CDR2 YYNGEE. This record comes from a study of metastatic and nonmetastatic thyroid tumors. Across the whole study: Malignant thyroid and benign thyroid patients provided blood and tumor or nodule tissue whose repertoires were compared.

The rearrangement uses TRBV9 and TRBJ1-6, with D perhaps TRBD1 (6 bases). Sequenced sample: tumor tissue. The source of this sequence is a female donor with papillary thyroid cancer or a benign thyroid nodule (not recorded which). Some clones in this sample may be carry-over from other donors' samples. CDR3 amino acids: CASIAPGTWVSPLHF. CDR3 sequence (DNA): TGTGCCAGCATTGCCCCCGGGACATGGGTGTCACCCCTCCACTTT.